This is a list of T cell receptor beta chains from one sample in a study of blood T cell repertoires in COVID-19. Libraries were prepared by immunoSEQ multiplex PCR; TCRdb keeps only in-frame clonotypes and omits some of them. Found here are tens of thousands of clones, roughly 77% of them singletons; the top ten hold 2% to 2.5%. Source material: peripheral blood. Receptors originate from a woman in her seventies with COVID-19, enrolled during active disease. Each CDR3 is given with its conserved first and last residue. A D gene is named only where the DNA matches it firmly. Clone size is stated in some rows and not others, as once, few, many or a class when expanded.

d_call: -; v_call: TRBV7-8; cdr3_length: 12; j_call: TRBJ2-7; clone_size: once; cdr3_nt: TGTGCCAGCAGCTATCCAGGGTTCGAGCAGTACTTC; cdr3_aa: CASSYPGFEQYF
d_call: TRBD1; v_call: TRBV18; cdr3_length: 13; j_call: TRBJ1-1; clone_size: -; cdr3_nt: TGTGCCAGCTCCCGACAGGGGGCCACTGAAGCTTTCTTT; cdr3_aa: CASSRQGATEAFF
d_call: -; v_call: TRBV4-1; cdr3_length: 13; j_call: TRBJ1-1; clone_size: -; cdr3_nt: TGCGCCAGCAGCCGAGACAGCGGGACTGAAGCTTTCTTT; cdr3_aa: CASSRDSGTEAFF
d_call: TRBD2; v_call: TRBV5-1; cdr3_length: 18; j_call: TRBJ2-6; clone_size: -; cdr3_nt: TGCGCCAGCAGCTTGGGAGCGGGAGTGGGCTCTGGGGCCAACGTCCTGACTTTC; cdr3_aa: CASSLGAGVGSGANVLTF
d_call: TRBD2; v_call: TRBV7-9; cdr3_length: 17; j_call: TRBJ2-1; clone_size: -; cdr3_nt: TGTGCCAGCAGCTCGGGACTAGCGGGAGGGCCGAGAAATGAGCAGTTCTTC; cdr3_aa: CASSSGLAGGPRNEQFF
d_call: TRBD2; v_call: TRBV24-1; cdr3_length: 16; j_call: TRBJ2-2; clone_size: -; cdr3_nt: TGTGCCACCAGTGACCCGAGCGGGGGGGCCGGCGGGGAGCTGTTTTTT; cdr3_aa: CATSDPSGGAGGELFF
d_call: -; v_call: TRBV5-5; cdr3_length: 15; j_call: TRBJ1-4; clone_size: -; cdr3_nt: TGTGCCAGCAGCTTTTGGCAGGGCAGTAATGAAAAACTGTTTTTT; cdr3_aa: CASSFWQGSNEKLFF
d_call: -; v_call: TRBV6-1; cdr3_length: 17; j_call: TRBJ1-6; clone_size: -; cdr3_nt: TGTGCCAGCAGTGAAGCGCTTCGGTTCCGGGGTAATTCACCCCTCCACTTT; cdr3_aa: CASSEALRFRGNSPLHF
d_call: TRBD2; v_call: TRBV5-1; cdr3_length: 16; j_call: TRBJ2-3; clone_size: -; cdr3_nt: TGCGCCAGCAGCGCCGGGACTAGCGGGAGGACAGATACGCAGTATTTT; cdr3_aa: CASSAGTSGRTDTQYF
d_call: TRBD1; v_call: TRBV5-4; cdr3_length: 14; j_call: TRBJ1-1; clone_size: -; cdr3_nt: TGTGCCAGCAGCCCGGGACAGGGGGCGCCTTTAGCTTTCTTT; cdr3_aa: CASSPGQGAPLAFF
d_call: -; v_call: TRBV3-1/TRBV3-2; cdr3_length: 12; j_call: TRBJ1-2; clone_size: -; cdr3_nt: TGTGCCAGCAGCCACTTAGTGGAGGGCTACACCTTC; cdr3_aa: CASSHLVEGYTF
d_call: -; v_call: TRBV5-1; cdr3_length: 16; j_call: TRBJ2-1; clone_size: -; cdr3_nt: TGCGCCAGCATCTTTCAGGTGGGGGGGCCTTTGAATGAGCAGTTCTTC; cdr3_aa: CASIFQVGGPLNEQFF
d_call: -; v_call: TRBV5-1; cdr3_length: 15; j_call: TRBJ1-4; clone_size: -; cdr3_nt: TGCGCCAGCAGCTTGTGGCAGGCAACTAATGAAAAACTGTTTTTT; cdr3_aa: CASSLWQATNEKLFF
d_call: -; v_call: TRBV11-2; cdr3_length: 14; j_call: TRBJ2-1; clone_size: once; cdr3_nt: TGTGCCAGCAGCGGGAACAGGGTTGGCAATGAGCAGTTCTTC; cdr3_aa: CASSGNRVGNEQFF
d_call: TRBD1; v_call: TRBV4-3; cdr3_length: 16; j_call: TRBJ1-2; clone_size: -; cdr3_nt: TGCGCCAGCAGTCAGACAGGGTGGGGGCTTAACTATGGCTACACCTTC; cdr3_aa: CASSQTGWGLNYGYTF
d_call: -; v_call: TRBV9; cdr3_length: 14; j_call: TRBJ2-3; clone_size: -; cdr3_nt: TGTGCCAGCAGCATGCGGGGGCCCCCAGATACGCAGTATTTT; cdr3_aa: CASSMRGPPDTQYF
d_call: TRBD1; v_call: TRBV6-2/TRBV6-3; cdr3_length: 17; j_call: TRBJ1-5; clone_size: once; cdr3_nt: TGTGCCAGCAGTTACGGGACAGAAGGGGCAAGCAATCAGCCCCAGCATTTT; cdr3_aa: CASSYGTEGASNQPQHF
d_call: TRBD2; v_call: TRBV4-2; cdr3_length: 20; j_call: TRBJ2-3; clone_size: -; cdr3_nt: TGTGCCAGCAGCCAAGAAGTGAGTAGCGGGGTGCTGTCTAGCACAGATACGCAGTATTTT; cdr3_aa: CASSQEVSSGVLSSTDTQYF
d_call: -; v_call: TRBV18; cdr3_length: 15; j_call: TRBJ1-4; clone_size: -; cdr3_nt: TGTGCCAGCTCAGCCCGGGGTCAGGTCGGTGAAAAACTGTTTTTT; cdr3_aa: CASSARGQVGEKLFF
d_call: -; v_call: TRBV6-5; cdr3_length: 13; j_call: TRBJ1-5; clone_size: -; cdr3_nt: TGTGCCAGCACCCTAGACAGCGCTCGGCCCCAGCATTTT; cdr3_aa: CASTLDSARPQHF
d_call: TRBD1; v_call: TRBV2; cdr3_length: 15; j_call: TRBJ1-2; clone_size: -; cdr3_nt: TGTGCCAGCAGGGCGGGGACAGGGCAAAGTAGAGGCTACACCTTC; cdr3_aa: CASRAGTGQSRGYTF
d_call: TRBD1; v_call: TRBV7-9; cdr3_length: 15; j_call: TRBJ1-5; clone_size: -; cdr3_nt: TGTGCCAGCAGCGCAGGGGGCGCGAGCAATCAGCCCCAGCATTTT; cdr3_aa: CASSAGGASNQPQHF
d_call: TRBD2; v_call: TRBV7-2; cdr3_length: 16; j_call: TRBJ2-3; clone_size: -; cdr3_nt: TGTGCCAGCAGCTTAGTGGCTAGCGGTAGCACAGATACGCAGTATTTT; cdr3_aa: CASSLVASGSTDTQYF
d_call: -; v_call: TRBV5-1; cdr3_length: 14; j_call: TRBJ2-3; clone_size: -; cdr3_nt: TGCGCCAGCAGCTTGTCCGGGACTGGTGATACGCAGTATTTT; cdr3_aa: CASSLSGTGDTQYF
d_call: -; v_call: TRBV11-3; cdr3_length: 14; j_call: TRBJ1-1; clone_size: -; cdr3_nt: TGTGCCAGCAGCTCAGGACCCGCGGGGACTGAAGCTTTCTTT; cdr3_aa: CASSSGPAGTEAFF
d_call: TRBD1; v_call: TRBV5-5; cdr3_length: 15; j_call: TRBJ1-2; clone_size: -; cdr3_nt: TGTGCCAGCAGCTTGCAAACAGGGGGCGACTATGGCTACACCTTC; cdr3_aa: CASSLQTGGDYGYTF
d_call: -; v_call: TRBV7-9; cdr3_length: 17; j_call: TRBJ2-1; clone_size: -; cdr3_nt: TGTGCCAGCAGCTTAAGAAGTCCGAGTTACTCCTACAATGAGCAGTTCTTC; cdr3_aa: CASSLRSPSYSYNEQFF
d_call: TRBD1; v_call: TRBV5-1; cdr3_length: 17; j_call: TRBJ1-1; clone_size: -; cdr3_nt: TGCGCCAGCAGCTTGGCCAGGGGAAGACAGGGCGAGGGTGAAGCTTTCTTT; cdr3_aa: CASSLARGRQGEGEAFF
d_call: -; v_call: TRBV6-6; cdr3_length: 11; j_call: TRBJ1-2; clone_size: -; cdr3_nt: TGTGCCAGCAGCCCCATGGAGGGCTACACCTTC; cdr3_aa: CASSPMEGYTF